This T cell receptor beta chain was captured by sequencing in a study of cytomegalovirus exposure and HLA in healthy donors. Primers included in the PCR were 60 Vbeta and 13 Jbeta primers. Sequencing was performed with immunoSEQ multiplex PCR; in TCRdb, only in-frame clones are kept and a portion is missing. The sample includes roughly 250,000 clones, approximately 85% seen only once; the top ten take more than 1.5%. Germline loops: CDR1 SGDLS, CDR2 YYNGEE. The CDR3 is 16 residues long. Trimming left V 3 bases short and J 1 base short, with 16 bases between. General study points: Sequencing probably produced one cluster of sequence variants that were highly shared. Upon later analysis, HLA-associated TCR beta chains proved more clonally expanded than other, equally common chains. With DRB1 most and HLA-C fewest, TCR association rates differed between HLA loci in a later analysis. TCR beta V- and J-gene trimming was later associated with a missense DCLRE1C variant.

With regard to this clone: Its antigen remains unidentified.

The chain employs TRBV9 and TRBJ1-1; a possible D gene is TRBD1 (6 bases). Source material: PBMCs. The sequence was obtained from a woman aged 35 to 49 in good health and CMV-seropositive. DNA for the CDR3: TGTGCCAGCAGCGCGCCTCCGGGACACCGGAACACTGAAGCTTTCTTT. It yields the protein CASSAPPGHRNTEAFF.